Presented here are 18 T cell receptor beta chains from one specimen sequenced in a study of T cell clones after liver transplantation (dated by TCRdb to 2018 to 2020). The library relied on the immunoSEQ multiplex PCR assay. This is the immuneACCESS table as TCRdb keeps it, with only in-frame sequences that have V and J called. A part of the clones is gone; compared with another copy, unresolved V genes explain less than half, and the rest is unexplained. A total of about 120,000 clones appear in this sample, just over 90% of them only once. Approximately 0.78% of the sample rests with the top ten. Specimen: CD4+ T cells from blood, collected 12 months after liver transplant. Receptors originate from a human patient who received a liver transplant. Donor T cells from the graft may be present among the T cells after a transplant.

CDR3 bases: TGTGCCATCAGTGAATTGAACACTGAAGCTTTCTTT. Its translation: CAISELNTEAFF. The rearrangement links TRBV10-3 to TRBJ1-1, with unresolved D. The ends were cut back, 3 bases at V and 0 bases at J, with 2 bases in the middle. From germline, CDR1 is ENHRY and CDR2 SYGVKD. The CDR3 consists of 12 residues.

The J gene is TRBJ1-1, the V gene TRBV7-2, with D possibly being TRBD1 (5 bases). The germline CDR1 and CDR2 sequences are SGHTA and FQGNSA. This CDR3 has 14 residues. V was pared by 5 bases and J by 1 base, with 11 bases between. CDR3 sequence reads: CASSRGRTNTEAFF. The CDR3 DNA reads as TGTGCCAGCAGCCGGGGACGGACGAACACTGAAGCTTTCTTT.

V gene TRBV30 combines with J gene TRBJ2-5; the D is unclear. The germline V and J ends were trimmed by 0 bases and 4 bases, with 9 bases remaining between them. Per the germline V gene, CDR1 is GTSNPN and CDR2 is SVGIG (reference sequence). There are 13 residues in the CDR3. As DNA, the CDR3 is TGTGCCTGGAGTGTGGGCCGAGGAGAGACCCAGTACTTC. Protein: CAWSVGRGETQYF.

This clone was recorded at least ten times. The rearrangement joins TRBV5-1 to TRBJ2-2; maybe TRBD1 (7 bases). V shed 3 bases and J shed 6 bases, with 15 bases lying between them. The germline V gene has CDR1 SGHRS and CDR2 YFSETQ. The CDR3 has 15 amino acids. Written as DNA, the CDR3 is TGCGCCAGCAGCTGGAGACAGGGAGGCGCCGGGGAGCTGTTTTTT. As protein: CASSWRQGGAGELFF.

The rearrangement uses TRBV9 and TRBJ2-5; 9 bases are a match to TRBD2. Germline CDR1 reads SGDLS; CDR2 reads YYNGEE. There are 16 residues in the CDR3. V was pared by 0 bases and J by 1 base, with 4 bases of the junction left unmatched. The CDR3 loop is CASSVAAGGSQETQYF. CDR3 in DNA: TGTGCCAGCAGCGTAGCTGCGGGGGGGAGCCAAGAGACCCAGTACTTC. The variable domain in full, completed from reference TRBV9 and TRBJ2-5, reads DSGVTQTPKHLITATGQRVTLRCSPRSGDLSVYWYQQSLDQGLQFLIQYYNGEERAKGNILERFSAQQFPDLHSELNLSSLELGDSALYFCASSVAAGGSQETQYFGPGTRLLVL.

As concerns this clone: One end of the junction varies from germline; a read error may be responsible. The genes are TRBV2 and TRBJ1-1, with a possible D match to TRBD1 (5 bases). CDR3 length: 14 residues. Germline V gene data show CDR1 as SNHLY and CDR2 as FYNNEI. CDR3 nucleotide sequence: TGTGCCAGCAGTCTACGCCGGGACTCCTCTGAGGCTTTCTTT. Encoded protein: CASSLRRDSSEAFF.

This chain joins TRBV30 and TRBJ2-5; D is uncertain. V was trimmed by 2 bases and J by 0 bases, leaving 7 bases between them. CDR1 and CDR2 (germline): GTSNPN, SVGIG (reference sequence). CDR3 length equals 13 residues. The CDR3 reads CAWSLGNQETQYF. CDR3 coding DNA: TGTGCCTGGAGTCTAGGGAACCAAGAGACCCAGTACTTC.

This clone was seen only once. The V and J genes are TRBV10-3 and TRBJ1-1; D remains ambiguous. The germline V gene encodes CDR1 ENHRY and CDR2 SYGVKD. The CDR3 loop spans 15 amino acids. Trimming stripped 6 bases from V and 1 base from J, with 15 bases between. In DNA, the CDR3 is TGTGCCATCAGCGGACGGGAGGGATGGAACACTGAAGCTTTCTTT. Translation: CAISGREGWNTEAFF.

V gene TRBV5-4 combines with J gene TRBJ1-1; 7 positions agree with TRBD1. CDR1 is SGHNT, CDR2 YYREEE, per germline (reference sequence). V lost 5 bases, J lost 1 base, and 8 bases stayed unmatched. CDR3 length equals 15 residues. This chain's CDR3 is CASSLNGQENTEAFF. The CDR3 region has the DNA TGTGCCAGCAGTTTGAATGGACAGGAGAACACTGAAGCTTTCTTT.

The gene calls are TRBV5-1 and TRBJ2-1; a weak D match, TRBD2 (6 bases). The CDR3 is 15 residues long. Germline V lookup: CDR1 SGHRS, CDR2 YFSETQ. Trimming shortened V by 4 bases and J by 0 bases, and 11 bases separated the two germline ends. In DNA, the CDR3 is TGCGCCAGCAGCATCGGACTAAGCTCCTACAATGAGCAGTTCTTC. Translating gives CASSIGLSSYNEQFF.

This clone was counted between two and nine times. The rearrangement joins TRBV7-8 to TRBJ2-1; 10 bases match TRBD2. After removal of 1 base from V and 4 bases from J, the junction contained 7 bases not matched to a gene. The germline V gene has CDR1 SGHVS and CDR2 FQNEAQ. CDR3 length equals 17 residues. The CDR3 region has the DNA TGTGCCAGCAGCTTAGTAGAAGCGGGAGGGGGTTACAATGAGCAGTTCTTC. Translated, it gives CASSLVEAGGGYNEQFF.

The CDR3 region has the DNA TGTGCCAGCAGCCCCCCCGGGTGGGAAGTGGCCGACACTGAAGCTTTCTTT. As protein: CASSPPGWEVADTEAFF. The V and J genes are TRBV7-9 and TRBJ1-1; D is unresolved. Germline V gene lookup returns CDR1 SEHNR and CDR2 FQNEAQ (reference sequence). V lost 5 bases, J lost 3 bases, and 22 bases lay in between. CDR3 length equals 17 residues.

This chain uses TRBV10-1 with TRBJ2-1; 10 nucleotides match TRBD2. The germline CDR1 and CDR2 sequences are WNHNN and SYGVQD (reference sequence). CDR3 length: 18 residues. Trimming cost V 7 bases and J 3 bases; bases outside gene matches: 15. CDR3 protein: CASILGLAAPNSYNEQFF. The CDR3 DNA follows: TGCGCCAGCATATTAGGACTAGCGGCACCGAATAGCTACAATGAGCAGTTCTTC.

The J gene is TRBJ1-2, the V gene TRBV11-3; no clear D. The CDR3 has 11 residues. Per germline, CDR1 SGHNT and CDR2 YENEEA. Between the trimmed V and J ends, which lost 1 base and 14 bases, there was a span of 11 bases. The CDR3 nucleotides read TGTGCCAGCAGCTTAGTCGGCCCCGTAACCTTC. This encodes CASSLVGPVTF.

V and J are TRBV6-6 and TRBJ1-5; unclear D gene. The V end lost 0 bases, the J end lost 5 bases, and 5 bases lay between the germline ends. Germline values: CDR1 MNHNY, CDR2 SVGAGI (reference sequence). The CDR3 totals 13 residues. CDR3 loop: CASSYSVDQPQHF. In DNA, the CDR3 is TGTGCCAGCAGTTACTCGGTGGATCAGCCCCAGCATTTT.

V and J are TRBV19 and TRBJ2-2; tentative D call: TRBD1 (7 bases). Germline V gives CDR1 LNHDA, CDR2 SQIVND (reference sequence). Between the trimmed V and J ends, which lost 6 bases and 3 bases, there was a span of 14 bases. There are 15 residues in the CDR3. In DNA, the CDR3 is TGTGCCAGTAGAGGGAGGACAGGCTACACCGGGGAGCTGTTTTTT. Its protein product is CASRGRTGYTGELFF.

Here the CDR3 reads CASSNPGQGGNTEAFF. For the CDR3, the DNA is TGTGCCAGCAGCAATCCGGGACAGGGGGGAAACACTGAAGCTTTCTTT. This chain connects TRBV11-3 to TRBJ1-1, with 11 bases that match TRBD1. This CDR3 is 16 amino acids long. Germline V gene data show CDR1 as SGHNT and CDR2 as YENEEA. Trimming at V came to 5 bases and at J to 2 bases, leaving 7 bases not matched to a gene.

The chain joins TRBV5-1 to TRBJ2-7; 11 bases map to TRBD2. CDR1 is SGHRS, CDR2 YFSETQ, per germline. This CDR3 contains 14 residues. V lost 4 bases, J lost 6 bases, and 6 bases stayed unmatched. CDR3 protein: CASSPGLAGAEQYF. The CDR3 DNA follows: TGCGCCAGCAGCCCAGGACTAGCGGGTGCCGAGCAGTACTTC. The full variable domain, rest sourced from reference TRBV5-1 and TRBJ2-7, is KAGVTQTPRYLIKTRGQQVTLSCSPISGHRSVSWYQQTPGQGLQFLFEYFSETQRNKGNFPGRFSGRQFSNSRSEMNVSTLELGDSALYLCASSPGLAGAEQYFGPGTRLTVT.